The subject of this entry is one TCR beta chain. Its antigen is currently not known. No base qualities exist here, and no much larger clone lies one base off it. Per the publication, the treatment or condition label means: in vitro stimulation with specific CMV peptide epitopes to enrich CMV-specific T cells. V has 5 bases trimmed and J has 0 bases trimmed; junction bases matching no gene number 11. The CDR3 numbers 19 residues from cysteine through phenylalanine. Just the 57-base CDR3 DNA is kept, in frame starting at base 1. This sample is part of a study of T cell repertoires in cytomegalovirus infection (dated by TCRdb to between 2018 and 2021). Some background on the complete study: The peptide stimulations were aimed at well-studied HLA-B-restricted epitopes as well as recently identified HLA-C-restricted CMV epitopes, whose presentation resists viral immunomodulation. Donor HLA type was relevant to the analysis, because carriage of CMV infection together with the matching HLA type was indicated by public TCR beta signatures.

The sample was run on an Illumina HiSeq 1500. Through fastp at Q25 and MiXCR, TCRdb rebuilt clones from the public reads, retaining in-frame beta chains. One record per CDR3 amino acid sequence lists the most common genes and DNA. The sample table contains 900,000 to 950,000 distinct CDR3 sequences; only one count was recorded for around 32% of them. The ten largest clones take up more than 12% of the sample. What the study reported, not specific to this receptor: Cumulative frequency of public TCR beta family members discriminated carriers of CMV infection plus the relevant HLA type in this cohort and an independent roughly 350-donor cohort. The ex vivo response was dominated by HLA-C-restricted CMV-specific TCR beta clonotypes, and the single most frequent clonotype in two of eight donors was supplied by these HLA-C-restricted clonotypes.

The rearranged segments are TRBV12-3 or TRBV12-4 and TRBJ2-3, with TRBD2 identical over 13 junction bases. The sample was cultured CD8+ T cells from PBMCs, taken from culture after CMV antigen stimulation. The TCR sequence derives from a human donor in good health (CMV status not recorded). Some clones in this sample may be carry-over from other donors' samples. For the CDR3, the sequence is CASSLLLAGGTTSTDTQYF. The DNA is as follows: TGTGCCAGCAGTCTTCTACTAGCGGGAGGGACCACTAGCACAGATACGCAGTATTTT.